This TCR beta chain was sequenced during a study of T-cell reconstitution after alpha-beta-depleted transplantation in children. A library of TCRbeta sequences, prepared with unique molecular identifiers, was generated. Each CDR3 protein is one row after TCRdb ran MiXCR on the PCR reads. Of 98,000 or so distinct CDR3 sequences detected, 20% to 25% appear once; the ten largest clones hold 20% to 25%. With V trimmed by 5 bases and J by 3 bases, 7 bases remained unmatched. Germline V gives CDR1 SEHNR, CDR2 FQNEAQ (reference sequence). The CDR3 runs to 15 residues. The rearrangement links TRBV7-9 to TRBJ2-5; 9 bases line up with TRBD1. The TCR sequence derives from a boy between 2 and 15 years old with acute lymphoblastic leukemia, due to receive a stem cell transplant. This specimen was PBMCs, taken before TCRalphabeta/CD19-depleted stem cell transplant. The CDR3 region is CASSLLGQGKETQYF. CDR3 bases: TGTGCCAGCAGCCTTCTGGGACAGGGAAAAGAGACCCAGTACTTC. The entire variable domain, with the rest obtained from reference TRBV7-9 and TRBJ2-5, is as follows: DTGVSQNPRHKITKRGQNVTFRCDPISEHNRLYWYRQTLGQGPEFLTYFQNEAQLEKSRLLSDRFSAERPKGSFSTLEIQRTEQGDSAMYLCASSLLGQGKETQYFGPGTRLLVL.